These 17 T cell receptor beta chains came from one sample sequenced in a study of spatial heterogeneity in lung cancer. A single record per CDR3 protein comes from TCRdb applying MiXCR to the 5' RACE reads. The profile shows roughly 79,000 distinct CDR3 sequences, roughly 12% of them singletons. Time point noted: sample taken at primary tumor resection. TCRs were sequenced from unsorted whole RNA of tumor, nontumor lung or PBMC. The input for sequencing was PBMCs, taken at surgery. The receptors were gathered from a male donor with early-stage non-small cell lung cancer.

The rearrangement joins TRBV29-1 to TRBJ2-3; TRBD1 aligns across 10 bases. Germline CDR1 SQVTM, CDR2 ANQGSEA. V was pared by 4 bases and J by 5 bases, with 6 bases of the junction left unmatched. The CDR3 is 14 amino acids. CDR3 amino acids: CSVGQGALKDTQYF. Written as DNA, the CDR3 is TGCAGCGTTGGACAGGGGGCGCTTAAAGATACGCAGTATTTT.

V is TRBV12-3 or TRBV12-4 and J is TRBJ2-2, with D unresolved. The CDR3 runs to 11 residues. Trimming took 10 bases from V and 1 from J, leaving 4 bases between them. CDR3 sequence (DNA): TGTGCCACCCAGAACACCGGGGAGCTGTTTTTT. Translation gives CATQNTGELFF.

In its sample, this clonotype was seen many times. The chain employs TRBV28 and TRBJ1-2; 8 bases fit TRBD1. This CDR3 is built from 14 residues. V was pared by 6 bases and J by 7 bases, with 10 bases of the junction left unmatched. Looked up from germline, CDR1 is MDHEN and CDR2 is SYDVKM. CDR3 nucleotides: TGTGCCAGCAGACTACCCGGACAGGGAGGTGGCTACACCTTC. It encodes CASRLPGQGGGYTF.

The V gene is TRBV11-1, the J gene TRBJ2-5; no firm D call. Germline-derived CDR1 and CDR2 are SGHAT and FQDESV (reference sequence). This CDR3 region has 16 residues. Trimming took 4 bases from V and 5 from J, leaving 20 bases between them. CDR3 protein: CASSSSPGSMGETQYF. The CDR3 DNA reads TGTGCCAGCAGCTCGTCCCCCGGAAGTATGGGCGAGACCCAGTACTTC.

This clonotype showed up many times. CDR3: CAWSEGRTYGYGYTF. The CDR3 DNA reads as TGTGCCTGGTCCGAGGGTCGGACGTACGGCTATGGCTACACCTTC. V usage is TRBV30 and J usage is TRBJ1-2, with D hard to call. The V end lost 5 bases, the J end lost 4 bases, and 20 bases lay between the germline ends. Per germline, CDR1 GTSNPN and CDR2 SVGIG (reference sequence). This CDR3 contains 15 residues.

V and J are TRBV3-1 and TRBJ1-1; 8 nucleotides match TRBD1. Germline assignment: CDR1 LGHDT and CDR2 YNNKEL (reference sequence). V was pared by 3 bases and J by 5 bases, with 5 bases of the junction left unmatched. The CDR3 is 14 residues long. CDR3: CASSHGQGGTEAFF. The CDR3 nucleotides read TGTGCCAGCAGCCATGGACAGGGAGGGACTGAAGCTTTCTTT.

The rearrangement uses TRBV3-1 and TRBJ2-1, with 7 bases that match TRBD1. The germline CDR1 and CDR2 sequences are LGHDT and YNNKEL (reference sequence). This CDR3 is 15 amino acids long. Trimming removed 1 base from V and 6 bases from J; junction bases left unmatched: 6. In DNA form, the CDR3 reads TGTGCCAGCAGCCAAGGACAGGGAAGGGGCAATGAGCAGTTCTTC. It yields the protein CASSQGQGRGNEQFF.

The table lists this clonotype with a few counts. CDR3 coding DNA: TGTGCCAGCAGCCTCCGGACAGGACCTAACTATGGCTACACCTTC. Encoded protein: CASSLRTGPNYGYTF. The V and J genes are TRBV9 and TRBJ1-2; 7 nucleotides align to TRBD1. The CDR3 length is 15 residues. The V and J ends lost 4 bases and 0 bases, in that order; junction bases with no gene match: 6. Looked up from germline, CDR1 is SGDLS and CDR2 is YYNGEE.

Comments on this clonotype: A read error may explain this, as a much larger clone is one base away. The genes are TRBV29-1 and TRBJ1-1, with 9 bases lining up with TRBD1. In germline, CDR1 is SQVTM, CDR2 ANQGSEA. The junction had 5 bases not matched to a gene; V was cut back by 6 bases and J by 3 bases. The CDR3 covers 13 residues. The CDR3 loop reads CSVNRDRDTEAFF. The CDR3 DNA sequence: TGCAGCGTGAACCGGGACAGGGACACTGAAGCTTTCTTT.

This clonotype has more than one count but fewer than ten. CDR3 bases: TGTGCCAGCAGTTTGCGGGGCTCTGGAAACACCATATATTTT. Its translation: CASSLRGSGNTIYF. The V gene is TRBV27, the J gene TRBJ1-3; D unresolved. This CDR3 is 14 amino acids long. The germline V and J ends were trimmed by 3 bases and 0 bases, with 6 bases remaining between them. Germline V gene data show CDR1 as MNHEY and CDR2 as SMNVEV (reference sequence).

There are a few counts of this clonotype. This chain joins TRBV20-1 and TRBJ2-1; D possibly corresponds to TRBD1 (5 bases). Germline V CDR1 and CDR2: DFQATT, SNEGSKA (reference sequence). The CDR3 has 14 residues. Trimming shortened V by 3 bases and J by 5 bases, and 14 bases separated the two germline ends. The CDR3 nucleotides read TGCAGTGCTAGTTTCTTGGACACCCACAATGAGCAGTTCTTC. Translating gives CSASFLDTHNEQFF.

This clonotype was seen only a few times. The genes are TRBV15 and TRBJ1-2; tentatively, D is TRBD1 (5 bases). V was pared by 10 bases and J by 4 bases, with 19 bases between. Germline V CDR1 and CDR2: LNHNV, YYDKDF (reference sequence). The CDR3 covers 14 residues. The CDR3 region has the DNA TGTGCCAGCTCGACCGGGACTTCTAGCTATGGCTACACCTTC. Amino acids: CASSTGTSSYGYTF.

The chain couples TRBV7-2 to TRBJ2-5; a possible D gene is TRBD2 (5 bases). Trimming took off 1 base at V and 2 bases at J, with 11 bases between the two ends. The germline gives CDR1 SGHTA, CDR2 FQGNSA. The CDR3 extends over 15 amino acids. The CDR3 here is CASSLGGRAQETQYF. The CDR3 DNA reads as TGTGCCAGCAGCTTAGGCGGGCGGGCTCAAGAGACCCAGTACTTC.

In this sample, this clonotype turned up a few times. The gene calls are TRBV4-1 and TRBJ2-7, with 8 bases aligning to TRBD2. The J segment lost 2 bases and the V segment lost 0 bases, leaving 9 bases of the junction unmatched. The germline gives CDR1 MGHRA, CDR2 YSYEKL. This CDR3 has 17 residues. CDR3 sequence reads: CASSQESGIAGPYEQYF. CDR3 nucleotide sequence: TGCGCCAGCAGCCAAGAGAGCGGGATAGCGGGGCCCTACGAGCAGTACTTC.

The chain recombines TRBV27 with TRBJ1-1; D remains ambiguous. The CDR3 length is 17 residues. Trimming removed 0 bases from V and 0 bases from J, with 14 bases in between. Per germline, CDR1 MNHEY and CDR2 SMNVEV (reference sequence). CDR3 loop: CASSLSQTVGMNTEAFF. The CDR3 bases are TGTGCCAGCAGTTTATCCCAGACGGTGGGGATGAACACTGAAGCTTTCTTT.

This clonotype was seen many times. CDR3 DNA sequence: TGTGCCATCCCTAAATCGGGGCAAGGAAGAAACACCATATATTTT. Amino acid sequence: CAIPKSGQGRNTIYF. The chain recombines TRBV6-4 with TRBJ1-3; D might be TRBD1 (5 bases). This CDR3 spans 15 amino acids. CDR1 and CDR2 (germline): MRHNA, SNTAGT. Trimming pared 10 bases from V and 5 bases from J, leaving 21 bases between.

V gene TRBV29-1 combines with J gene TRBJ1-1; possible D gene TRBD1, 6 bases. The CDR3 is 12 amino acids. V was trimmed by 8 bases and J by 2 bases, leaving 12 bases between them. Germline-derived CDR1 and CDR2 are SQVTM and ANQGSEA. The CDR3 region has the DNA TGCAGCACTAGGACAGACAACACTGAAGCTTTCTTT. It specifies CSTRTDNTEAFF.